These T cell receptor beta chains were read from a single sample in a study of cytomegalovirus exposure and HLA in healthy donors. Libraries were prepared by immunoSEQ multiplex PCR; TCRdb keeps only in-frame clonotypes and omits some of them. The sample records 280,000 or so clones, 70% to 90% being singletons. The source material was PBMCs. All receptors derive from a woman under 30 in good health and CMV-seronegative. The conserved cysteine and the conserved F or W are not part of the CDR3 here.

TRBJ2-1 | TRBV18 | ASSGLVEQF
TRBJ1-4 | TRBV11-2 | ASSLAGGATNEKLF
TRBJ1-1 | TRBV2 | ASSAREGMNTEAF
- | TRBV5-1 | ASALGRGRATYEQY
TRBJ1-1 | TRBV19 | ASSPQGHPMNTEAF
TRBJ2-3 | TRBV2 | ASSGGLKGALRADTQY
TRBJ1-6 | TRBV13 | ASRGGPGGNSPLH
TRBJ2-2 | TRBV27 | ASSFAGTQNTGELF
TRBJ1-5 | TRBV7-9 | SSSFQTGGRNQPQH
TRBJ1-5 | TRBV5-1 | ASSLGGQVNQPQH
TRBJ2-3 | TRBV19 | ASSIGTSGGSFTDTQY
TRBJ1-4 | TRBV6-5 | ASMSGGTNEKLF
TRBJ1-4 | TRBV15 | ATSSGGQDNEKLF
TRBJ2-1 | TRBV5-1 | ASSLVGAGVHFEQF
TRBJ2-5 | TRBV29-1 | SVVAGGQETQY
TRBJ2-1 | TRBV9 | ASSVGLGGSGGPYNEQF
TRBJ2-7 | TRBV30 | AWTRGPGDEQY
TRBJ2-2 | TRBV9 | ASSVDAAGVRDSTGELF
TRBJ2-1 | TRBV9 | ASSVYSGGADGSSYNEQF
TRBJ2-7 | TRBV29-1 | SVEGTGFYEQY
TRBJ2-7 | TRBV18 | ASSPLAGDTYEQY
TRBJ1-1 | TRBV5-1 | ASSLDGRMNTEAF
TRBJ2-7 | TRBV13 | ASSLYGLAGYEQY
TRBJ1-5 | TRBV7-8 | ASSLHANQPQH
TRBJ2-7 | TRBV13 | ASSSGGQTLYEQY
TRBJ1-2 | TRBV5-1 | ASSPAGEYGYT
TRBJ2-7 | TRBV10-1 | ASGSTSYEQY
TRBJ1-1 | TRBV29-1 | SVEGRMNTEAF
TRBJ2-3 | TRBV10-3 | AISDTWEGTDTQY
TRBJ1-4 | TRBV5-1 | ASSPTTATTNEKLF
TRBJ2-3 | TRBV7-9 | ASSLGLAGGTDTQY
TRBJ1-4 | TRBV7-2 | ASSQGLGNEKLF
TRBJ2-3 | TRBV5-1 | ASTRDYTQY
TRBJ1-1 | TRBV2 | ASRGDRARGAF
TRBJ2-1 | TRBV11-3 | ASSSRLAAGINEQF
TRBJ2-3 | TRBV27 | ASRDTQADTQY
TRBJ2-1 | TRBV4-1 | ASSVRDRNNEQF
TRBJ1-2 | TRBV6-6 | ASSSTGDGYT
TRBJ1-1 | TRBV2 | ASPRGAGRNENTEAF
TRBJ1-2 | TRBV15 | ATSRETGFYGYT
TRBJ1-4 | TRBV19 | ASSIQGVEKLF
TRBJ2-1 | TRBV27 | ASSFRQGYNNEQF
TRBJ1-1 | TRBV27 | ASSSSRGAEAF
TRBJ2-7 | TRBV21-1 | ASSKGQDRYEQY
TRBJ1-6 | TRBV7-2 | ASSFSDSPLH
TRBJ2-2 | TRBV2 | ASRRFSGDIGELF
TRBJ2-1 | TRBV5-1 | ASSSLAGDYNEQF
TRBJ2-7 | TRBV27 | ASSLLGEGSSYEQY
TRBJ2-7 | TRBV14 | ASSVTGATYEQY
TRBJ1-2 | TRBV6-5 | ASSYSGGLHT
TRBJ1-4 | TRBV29-1 | SVEGDREELF
TRBJ1-6 | TRBV6-5 | ASTRRRENSPLH
TRBJ2-1 | TRBV4-1 | ASAIAGTLNEQF
TRBJ2-7 | TRBV7-9 | ASSFSGVFEQY
TRBJ1-1 | TRBV28 | ASIGRDRARGKAF
TRBJ1-1 | TRBV5-1 | ANVTGNTEAF
TRBJ1-4 | TRBV5-6 | ASSSFSDEKLF